The 11 T cell receptor beta chains below come from one sample, sequenced in a study of T cell responses to AZD1222 COVID-19 vaccine. TCRdb keeps only in-frame clones here, not all; method: immunoSEQ multiplex PCR. Among about 85,000 clones listed, roughly 85% were seen once. The sequenced sample was peripheral blood, obtained on day 0 of AZD1222 vaccination. These receptors were obtained from an adult in good health.

The chain recombines TRBV2 with TRBJ2-7; D call uncertain. Per germline, CDR1 SNHLY and CDR2 FYNNEI. The CDR3 totals 17 residues. Trimming cost V 1 base and J 2 bases, with 18 bases left between them. CDR3 sequence: CASSEVTRLTATYEQYF. The CDR3 DNA reads TGTGCCAGCAGTGAAGTCACCCGGTTGACGGCTACCTACGAGCAGTACTTC.

The rearrangement uses TRBV24-1 and TRBJ2-3; a weak D match, TRBD2 (6 bases). The germline CDR1 and CDR2 sequences are KGHDR and SFDVKD. CDR3 length: 13 amino acids. Trimming removed 5 bases at V and 9 bases at J, with 14 bases between. The CDR3 loop is CATSGRGMETQYF. For the CDR3, the DNA is TGTGCCACCAGTGGGCGCGGGATGGAAACGCAGTATTTT.

This chain joins TRBV6-5 and TRBJ1-1, with unresolved D. V lost 5 bases and J 5 bases, leaving 9 bases between the germline ends. CDR3 length equals 12 residues. Germline V CDR1 and CDR2: MNHEY, SVGAGI. DNA of the CDR3: TGTGCCAGCAGTCCAAGGAGTACTGAAGCTTTCTTT. Its translation: CASSPRSTEAFF.

J is TRBJ2-1 and V is TRBV5-1; 8 bases align to TRBD1. V was pared by 4 bases and J by 5 bases, with 5 bases of the junction left unmatched. This CDR3 spans 14 amino acids. Germline V CDR1 and CDR2: SGHRS, YFSETQ. This CDR3 is CASSIGTGDNEQFF. DNA of the CDR3: TGCGCCAGCAGCATCGGGACAGGTGACAATGAGCAGTTCTTC. Using reference TRBV5-1 and TRBJ2-1 for the parts outside the CDR3, the full variable domain is KAGVTQTPRYLIKTRGQQVTLSCSPISGHRSVSWYQQTPGQGLQFLFEYFSETQRNKGNFPGRFSGRQFSNSRSEMNVSTLELGDSALYLCASSIGTGDNEQFFGPGTRLTVL.

The chain joins TRBV7-2 to TRBJ1-2; 8 bases align to TRBD1. The CDR3 spans 16 residues. The germline V gene encodes CDR1 SGHTA and CDR2 FQGNSA. V dropped 5 bases and J dropped 4; count of bases not matched to a gene: 12. This chain's CDR3 is CASSRQGTGTAYGYTF. For the CDR3, the DNA is TGTGCCAGCAGCAGACAGGGGACAGGTACCGCCTATGGCTACACCTTC.

The chain recombines TRBV5-6 with TRBJ2-1; 11 bases are shared with TRBD2. Per germline, CDR1 SGHDT and CDR2 YYEEEE. CDR3 length equals 15 residues. The ends lost 0 bases at V and 8 bases at J; junction bases unmatched: 4. The CDR3 nucleotides read TGTGCCAGCAGCTTGGTTGGGACTAGCGGCCATGAGCAGTTCTTC. Its translation: CASSLVGTSGHEQFF.

V usage is TRBV6-6 and J usage is TRBJ1-3; 8 bases match TRBD1. V shed 7 bases and J 5 bases; nucleotides not matched to a gene: 7. This CDR3 is 14 amino acids long. Germline V lookup: CDR1 MNHNY, CDR2 SVGAGI (reference sequence). The CDR3 protein is CASTSDRDRNTIYF. CDR3 coding DNA: TGTGCCAGCACCTCGGACAGGGATAGAAACACCATATATTTT.

The chain combines TRBV29-1 with TRBJ2-1, with 8 bases fitting TRBD2. With 1 base clipped from V and 9 bases from J, the junction kept 8 bases outside the gene matches. Germline V gene lookup returns CDR1 SQVTM and CDR2 ANQGSEA. CDR3 length equals 14 residues. In DNA, the CDR3 is TGCAGCGTTGAAGGGGCGGGAGGTGGTGGTGAGCAGTTCTTC. Protein: CSVEGAGGGGEQFF.

The chain recombines TRBV27 with TRBJ1-4; D is undetermined. The CDR3 covers 11 residues. Trimming took 5 bases from V and 13 from J, leaving 11 bases between them. Germline V gene sequence: CDR1 MNHEY, CDR2 SMNVEV (reference sequence). CDR3 DNA: TGTGCCAGCAGTCGACCGGGAACACTGTTTTTT. This codes for CASSRPGTLFF. The full variable domain, with the rest looked up from reference TRBV27 and TRBJ1-4, is EAQVTQNPRYLITVTGKKLTVTCSQNMNHEYMSWYRQDPGLGLRQIYYSMNVEVTDKGDVPEGYKVSRKEKRNFPLILESPSPNQTSLYFCASSRPGTLFFGSGTQLSVL.

V and J are TRBV7-9 and TRBJ2-3; possibly TRBD2 for D (5 bases). Germline V lookup: CDR1 SEHNR, CDR2 FQNEAQ (reference sequence). Trimming removed 2 bases at V and 3 bases at J, with 12 bases between. The CDR3 runs to 15 residues. CDR3 DNA: TGTGCCAGCAGCTTAAGGAGAAGAGGGACAGATACGCAGTATTTT. Its translation is CASSLRRRGTDTQYF.

V and J are TRBV28 and TRBJ1-1; D possibly corresponds to TRBD1 (5 bases). V was pared by 1 base and J by 5 bases, with 17 bases between. This CDR3 spans 16 amino acids. Germline CDR1 and CDR2: MDHEN and SYDVKM. The CDR3 region has the DNA TGTGCCAGCAGTTTATTCTTCCGATCCGGGGGAACTGAAGCTTTCTTT. Residues: CASSLFFRSGGTEAFF.